This entry describes one T cell receptor beta chain. In the original processing: Nucleated cell number was recorded as an estimate derived from reference gene primer amplification. This table comes from immunoSEQ multiplex PCR, and its TCRdb copy is limited to in-frame clones, with some not included. That table is the source of V, J and clone size, and D and trimming were worked out from the DNA. The sample carries 400,000 or so clones, roughly 86% recorded once. This sample is part of a study of blood T cell repertoires in COVID-19. For the study at large: COVID-19 samples from acute and convalescent phases originated in the United States, Italy and Spain.

Sequences were obtained from PBMCs or T cells enriched from blood (not recorded which). The clonotype comes from a man in his forties in a cohort exposed to, infected with or recovered from COVID-19 (not recorded which).

CDR3 residues: CASSPGTQNEQFF. In nucleotides, the CDR3 is TGTGCCAGCAGCCCCGGGACTCAAAATGAGCAGTTCTTC. The chain links TRBV7-7 to TRBJ2-1; tentative D call: TRBD2 (6 bases). Trimming stripped 5 bases from V and 7 bases from J, with 12 bases between. The CDR3 covers 13 residues. Per the germline V gene, CDR1 is SSHAT and CDR2 is FNYEAQ (reference sequence).